The 7 T cell receptor beta chains below come from one sample, sequenced in a study of cytomegalovirus exposure and HLA in healthy donors. With 60 Vbeta and 13 Jbeta primers, the PCR was carried out. Repertoires were generated with immunoSEQ multiplex PCR, while TCRdb's copy carries only in-frame clones and drops some. The data show about 130,000 clones, less than 85% seen once. Sequenced sample: PBMCs. The receptor set was obtained from a man between 18 and 35 years old in good health and CMV-seropositive.

This clone showed up just a few times. CDR3 amino acids: CASSIYWGDQPQHF. The CDR3 bases are TGTGCCAGTAGTATTTATTGGGGGGACCAGCCCCAGCATTTT. V gene TRBV19 combines with J gene TRBJ1-5; perhaps TRBD1 as D (5 bases). The CDR3 loop spans 14 amino acids. Germline CDR1 and CDR2: LNHDA and SQIVND (reference sequence). Between the trimmed V and J ends, which lost 3 bases and 7 bases, there was a span of 13 bases.

The genes are TRBV7-6 and TRBJ1-2; possibly TRBD1 for D (6 bases). The CDR3 loop spans 14 amino acids. The ends were cut back, 5 bases at V and 5 bases at J, with 15 bases in the middle. Looked up from germline, CDR1 is SGHVS and CDR2 is FNYEAQ. This chain's CDR3 is CASSPATGWYGYTF. CDR3 in DNA: TGTGCCAGCAGCCCCGCGACAGGCTGGTATGGCTACACCTTC. The full variable domain, rest sourced from reference TRBV7-6 and TRBJ1-2, is GAGVSQSPRYKVTKRGQDVALRCDPISGHVSLYWYRQALGQGPEFLTYFNYEAQQDKSGLPNDRFSAERPEGSISTLTIQRTEQRDSAMYRCASSPATGWYGYTFGSGTRLTVV.

In regard to this clone: The junction shows a germline mismatch at one end, possibly a read error. The J gene is TRBJ2-5, the V gene TRBV7-7, with 7 positions matching TRBD1. Looked up from germline, CDR1 is SSHAT and CDR2 is FNYEAQ (reference sequence). The CDR3 totals 16 residues. CDR3 sequence: CASSKNRGRGSETQYF. CDR3 DNA sequence: TGTGCTAGCAGCAAAAACAGGGGCAGGGGGTCAGAGACCCAGTACTTC.

The rearrangement uses TRBV11-1 and TRBJ2-7; D remains ambiguous. CDR3 length: 12 residues. The V and J ends lost 2 bases and 3 bases respectively, with 5 bases between them. Germline V gives CDR1 SGHAT, CDR2 FQDESV (reference sequence). This chain's CDR3 is CASSLSRYEQYF. DNA for the CDR3: TGTGCCAGCAGCTTATCGCGCTACGAGCAGTACTTC.

The V and J genes are TRBV7-6 and TRBJ2-1, with a possible D match to TRBD2 (5 bases). CDR3 size: 12 residues. The V gene lost 2 bases and the J gene lost 9 bases, with 8 bases spanning the gap. Germline CDR1 reads SGHVS; CDR2 reads FNYEAQ. CDR3 loop: CASSLPGGEQFF. The CDR3 DNA sequence: TGTGCCAGCAGCTTACCTGGAGGTGAGCAGTTCTTC.

V usage is TRBV7-9 and J usage is TRBJ1-3; TRBD1 matches 7 bases. V was pared by 5 bases and J by 9 bases, with 16 bases of the junction left unmatched. Germline lookup yields CDR1 SEHNR and CDR2 FQNEAQ (reference sequence). The CDR3 contains 16 residues. The CDR3 is CASSPTPGQSEGTIYF. CDR3 in DNA: TGTGCCAGCAGCCCGACCCCGGGACAGTCGGAAGGCACCATATATTTT.

This chain connects TRBV6-1 to TRBJ1-5; TRBD1 aligns across 7 bases. The V and J ends lost 0 bases and 7 bases, in that order; junction bases with no gene match: 6. This CDR3 contains 15 residues. The germline V gene has CDR1 MNHNS and CDR2 SASEGT. CDR3 bases: TGTGCCAGCAGTGAAGCACAGGGGCTCCAGCAGCCCCAGCATTTT. The encoded protein is CASSEAQGLQQPQHF.